This T cell receptor (beta chain) came from a study of cytomegalovirus exposure and HLA in healthy donors. Study outcomes and limitations: Earlier results showed most TCR beta V segments being productive about 90% or about 30% of the time. Reported findings show TCR beta sequences accurately forecast HLA-A and HLA-B alleles in most subjects.

A note on this clone: Its target is not known.

Likely unrecorded immune exposures existed in these nominally healthy donors. Germline V gene data show CDR1 as MGHRA and CDR2 as YSYEKL. V shed 4 bases and J shed 4 bases, with 8 bases lying between them. CDR3 length: 13 residues. The study ran its PCR with 60 Vbeta and 13 Jbeta primers. How the authors handled the data: About 12 million shared chains were among the roughly 80 million unique TCR beta chains that a later analysis counted. The method was immunoSEQ multiplex PCR; TCRdb's version includes in-frame clones alone and lacks a portion of them. From that table come the V and J calls and clone size; the DNA was used to work out D and trimming. The table lists a few hundred thousand clones, approximately 80% of them singletons, with around 1.5% in the top ten.

The origin of this receptor is a girl aged 10 to 17 in good health and CMV-seronegative. The gene calls are TRBV4-1 and TRBJ1-5; D gene unclear. Input material: PBMCs. CDR3 bases: TGCGCCAGCAGCCCCGGACTAAATCAGCCCCAGCATTTT. Translation gives CASSPGLNQPQHF.